This T cell receptor (beta chain) stems from a study of shared clonotypes between healthy human individuals. Naive-designated CD8 cells lacked CD45RO, were positively enriched for CCR7, and omitted terminally differentiated effector memory CD45RA+ cells. V lost 6 bases to trimming and J lost 5 bases, with 11 bases between them. The V gene's germline CDR1 is MNHEY and CDR2 SVGAGI. CDR3 length equals 12 residues. General study findings and limits: Represented genetic and exposure-history diversity was restricted by having few donors.

TCRdb's copy holds only in-frame clones and misses some; the assay was immunoSEQ multiplex PCR. The sample yields 1.5 million to 2.5 million clones, approximately 95% seen once. To note about this clone: Its antigen is as yet unknown.

The clonotype originates from a man aged 18 to 35 in good health. Sequenced material: naive CD8+ T cells sorted from blood. The chain uses TRBV6-5 and TRBJ2-7; maybe TRBD1 (5 bases). The CDR3 coding sequence is TGTGCCAGCAGCCCCAGGGCCGACGAGCAGTACTTC. It specifies CASSPRADEQYF.